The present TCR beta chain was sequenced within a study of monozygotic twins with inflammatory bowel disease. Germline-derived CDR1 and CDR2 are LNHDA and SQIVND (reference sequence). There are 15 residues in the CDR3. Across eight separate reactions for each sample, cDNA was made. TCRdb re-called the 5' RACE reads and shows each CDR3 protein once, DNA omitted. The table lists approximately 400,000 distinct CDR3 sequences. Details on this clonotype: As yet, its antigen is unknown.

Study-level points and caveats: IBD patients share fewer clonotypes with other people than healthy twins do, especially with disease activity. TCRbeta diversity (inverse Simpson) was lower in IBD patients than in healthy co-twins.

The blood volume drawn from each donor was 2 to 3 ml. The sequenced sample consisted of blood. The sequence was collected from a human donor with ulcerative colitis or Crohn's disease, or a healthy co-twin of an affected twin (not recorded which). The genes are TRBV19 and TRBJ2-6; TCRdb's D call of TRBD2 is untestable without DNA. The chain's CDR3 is CASSIRGPGANVLTF.